The 26 T cell receptor beta chains listed next were all sequenced from one sample in a study of spatial heterogeneity in lung cancer. Study findings and constraints: Counts of expanded alpha and beta TCRs within tumors tracked the tumor nonsynonymous mutation count.

Using its own MiXCR run on the 5' RACE reads, TCRdb lists one record per CDR3 protein. The sample carries roughly 8,400 distinct CDR3 sequences, about 12% recorded once. The antigens these receptors bind are not known. Noted time point: sample taken at primary tumor resection. The sample was lung tumor tissue, taken at surgery. The receptors originated from a male donor with early-stage non-small cell lung cancer.

At least ten counts were recorded for this clonotype. The chain links TRBV18 to TRBJ2-7; perhaps TRBD2 as D (6 bases). Germline CDR1 reads KGHSH; CDR2 reads LQKENI. CDR3 length equals 16 residues. V lost 2 bases and J 3 bases, leaving 17 bases between the germline ends. CDR3 sequence: CASSPWEAAVYYEQYF. DNA for the CDR3: TGTGCCAGCTCACCATGGGAGGCAGCGGTCTACTACGAGCAGTACTTC.

Here the CDR3 DNA reads TGCAGTGCTTACTGCCAACCTGAGGATACGCAGTATTTT. Translating gives CSAYCQPEDTQYF. The chain carries TRBV20-1 and TRBJ2-3; D is unclear. Germline V CDR1 and CDR2: DFQATT, SNEGSKA (reference sequence). V dropped 5 bases and J dropped 6 bases, with 15 bases sitting between them. The CDR3 is 13 residues long.

In its sample, this clonotype was seen a few times. This chain connects TRBV18 to TRBJ2-5; TRBD2 agrees at 10 bases. The CDR3 runs to 14 residues. Losses at the gene ends were 3 bases for V and 5 bases for J; bases not matched to a gene: 3. Germline CDR1 KGHSH, CDR2 LQKENI. CDR3 sequence: CASSPLAGDETQYF. The CDR3, as DNA: TGTGCCAGCTCACCTCTAGCGGGAGACGAGACCCAGTACTTC.

The rearrangement uses TRBV6-5 and TRBJ2-1, with 8 nucleotides matching TRBD2. This CDR3 comprises 18 residues. With 3 bases clipped from V and 3 bases from J, the junction kept 13 bases outside the gene matches. Germline values: CDR1 MNHEY, CDR2 SVGAGI. DNA for the CDR3: TGTGCCAGCAGTTATTCCGCCCCTGCGGGGGGTCTCTACAATGAGCAGTTCTTC. Translated, it gives CASSYSAPAGGLYNEQFF.

The table lists this clonotype with many counts. This chain links TRBV28 with TRBJ1-2; 9 nucleotides line up with TRBD1. This CDR3 is built from 15 residues. The ends lost 5 bases at V and 4 bases at J; junction bases unmatched: 8. CDR1 and CDR2 from the germline V gene are MDHEN and SYDVKM. In nucleotides, the CDR3 is TGTGCCAGCAGTCCCCGACAGGGGGAAACCTATGGCTACACCTTC. Its protein product is CASSPRQGETYGYTF.

The table lists this clonotype with many counts. The J gene is TRBJ1-3, the V gene TRBV10-3; D possibly corresponds to TRBD1 (6 bases). Trimming left V 10 bases short and J 4 bases short, with 11 bases between. The CDR3 has 12 residues. Germline V gene data show CDR1 as ENHRY and CDR2 as SYGVKD. CDR3 in amino acids: CATRTVGNTIYF. CDR3 in DNA: TGTGCCACCCGGACAGTGGGAAACACCATATATTTT.

The rearrangement uses TRBV7-9 and TRBJ2-1; 8 bases are a match to TRBD2. Germline values: CDR1 SEHNR, CDR2 FQNEAQ (reference sequence). This CDR3 contains 13 residues. V dropped 1 base and J dropped 9; count of bases not matched to a gene: 2. Written as DNA, the CDR3 is TGTGCCAGCAGCTTAGTAGCGGGGAGTGAGCAGTTCTTC. Protein sequence: CASSLVAGSEQFF.

This clonotype was found many times. This rearrangement joins TRBV7-9 to TRBJ2-5; the match to TRBD1 covers 8 bases. Germline-derived CDR1 and CDR2 are SEHNR and FQNEAQ (reference sequence). This CDR3 region has 14 residues. Trimming at V came to 5 bases and at J to 4 bases, leaving 6 bases not matched to a gene. This CDR3 reads CASSQWTGTETQYF. In DNA form, the CDR3 reads TGTGCCAGCAGCCAGTGGACAGGGACAGAGACCCAGTACTTC.

This clonotype is deemed medium-sized. The rearrangement joins TRBV20-1 to TRBJ2-1, with D possibly matching TRBD2 (5 bases). CDR1 DFQATT and CDR2 SNEGSKA come from the germline V gene (reference sequence). Trimming pared 2 bases from V and 0 bases from J, leaving 14 bases between. This CDR3 region has 16 residues. The CDR3 bases are TGCAGTGCTAGACCCCGGACTCCCAGCTCCTACAATGAGCAGTTCTTC. Translated, it gives CSARPRTPSSYNEQFF.

V and J are TRBV3-1 and TRBJ1-6; no definite D call. The V gene's germline CDR1 is LGHDT and CDR2 YNNKEL (reference sequence). Trimming removed 0 bases at V and 7 bases at J, with 4 bases between. The CDR3 runs 13 residues. The CDR3 bases are TGTGCCAGCAGCCAAGATTCAAATTCACCCCTCCACTTT. Translation: CASSQDSNSPLHF.

This clonotype was found many times. Since a much larger clone is just one base distant, this may be a read error. The chain couples TRBV10-3 to TRBJ2-5; D gene unclear. Germline lookup yields CDR1 ENHRY and CDR2 SYGVKD. The CDR3 contains 12 residues. The CDR3 is CVTAGLQETQYF. The CDR3 region has the DNA TGTGTCACCGCCGGCCTCCAAGAGACCCAGTACTTC.

This clonotype was picked up a small number of times. For the CDR3, the DNA is TGTGCCTGCCGAGACAGGGGCGATGCAGATACGCAGTATTTT. The encoded protein is CACRDRGDADTQYF. This chain links TRBV28 with TRBJ2-3, with TRBD1 identical over 8 bases. J gave up 4 bases and V 11 bases, and 11 bases lay outside the gene matches. Germline V gene sequence: CDR1 MDHEN, CDR2 SYDVKM. The CDR3 runs 14 residues.

The rearrangement joins TRBV6-5 to TRBJ1-6, with D unclear. CDR3 length: 13 residues. Germline lookup yields CDR1 MNHEY and CDR2 SVGAGI. Trimming cost V 2 bases and J 7 bases, with 6 bases left between them. As DNA, the CDR3 is TGTGCCAGCAGTTACGGGAGAAATTCACCCCTCCACTTT. Amino acid sequence: CASSYGRNSPLHF.

This clonotype was recorded at least ten times. This chain uses TRBV5-1 with TRBJ2-3; TRBD2 is a possible D gene (5 bases). The ends were cut back, 1 base at V and 4 bases at J, with 13 bases in the middle. Germline V lookup: CDR1 SGHRS, CDR2 YFSETQ. There are 15 residues in the CDR3. CDR3 amino acids: CASSLNPAESDTQYF. For the CDR3, the DNA is TGCGCCAGCAGCTTGAACCCAGCGGAGTCAGATACGCAGTATTTT.

The rearrangement joins TRBV29-1 to TRBJ2-7, with D hard to call. V was shortened by 4 bases and J by 3 bases, with 10 bases between the two germline ends. This CDR3 is 12 amino acids long. CDR1 SQVTM and CDR2 ANQGSEA come from the germline V gene. The chain's CDR3 is CSVGVLGYEQYF. CDR3 nucleotide sequence: TGCAGCGTTGGGGTCCTGGGCTACGAGCAGTACTTC.

The chain joins TRBV7-2 to TRBJ1-5; 9 positions agree with TRBD1. J lost 4 bases, V lost 8 bases, and 9 bases had no gene match. The CDR3 length is 15 residues. CDR1 is SGHTA, CDR2 FQGNSA, per germline. The CDR3 region has the DNA TGTGCCAGCTTAGCGGGGGGACAGGGTAATCAGCCCCAGCATTTT. Translation: CASLAGGQGNQPQHF. Combining the CDR3 with reference TRBV7-2 and TRBJ1-5 gives the whole variable domain GAGVSQSPSNKVTEKGKDVELRCDPISGHTALYWYRQSLGQGLEFLIYFQGNSAPDKSGLPSDRFSAERTGGSVSTLTIQRTQQEDSAVYLCASLAGGQGNQPQHFGDGTRLSIL.

By frequency in the sample, this clonotype is medium-sized. This rearrangement joins TRBV7-2 to TRBJ2-1; possible D gene TRBD1, 6 bases. CDR1 and CDR2 (germline): SGHTA, FQGNSA. The length of the CDR3 is 16 residues. V lost 6 bases to trimming and J lost 1 base, with 16 bases between them. The CDR3 coding sequence is TGTGCCAGCAGAAGTTGGGGGCGGGTATCCTACAATGAGCAGTTCTTC. It yields the protein CASRSWGRVSYNEQFF.

This clonotype was detected many times. CDR3 in DNA: TGTGCCAGCAGCGCTTGGGGGGACCGCGAGCAGTACTTC. Amino acid sequence: CASSAWGDREQYF. V and J are TRBV7-2 and TRBJ2-7; a weak D match, TRBD2 (6 bases). The CDR3 runs to 13 residues. Trimming took off 5 bases at V and 6 bases at J, with 14 bases between the two ends. Germline lookup yields CDR1 SGHTA and CDR2 FQGNSA. Full variable domain (remainder filled in from reference TRBV7-2 and TRBJ2-7): GAGVSQSPSNKVTEKGKDVELRCDPISGHTALYWYRQSLGQGLEFLIYFQGNSAPDKSGLPSDRFSAERTGGSVSTLTIQRTQQEDSAVYLCASSAWGDREQYFGPGTRLTVT.

Many counts were recorded for this clonotype. The CDR3: CASRVSSRSSYNEQFF. The CDR3 DNA sequence: TGTGCCAGTAGGGTTAGTTCGAGGAGCTCCTACAATGAGCAGTTCTTC. The rearrangement uses TRBV19 and TRBJ2-1; no clear D. Deletions cut 6 bases from V and 0 bases from J, with 15 bases between. CDR1 and CDR2 from the germline V gene are LNHDA and SQIVND (reference sequence). The CDR3 has 16 amino acids.

This clonotype is classed as medium-sized (0.01 to 0.1%). This rearrangement joins TRBV4-2 to TRBJ2-3, with D unclear. Trimming took 4 bases from V and 6 from J, leaving 11 bases between them. Germline CDR1 is LGHNA and CDR2 is YNFKEQ. The CDR3 runs to 13 residues. The CDR3 coding sequence is TGTGCCAGCAGCCCCACAACCGGGGATACGCAGTATTTT. Amino acids: CASSPTTGDTQYF.

This clonotype has ten or more counts. The chain links TRBV6-1 to TRBJ2-2; D not resolved. V was shortened by 6 bases and J by 3 bases, with 11 bases between the two germline ends. This CDR3 is built from 14 residues. CDR1 is MNHNS and CDR2 is SASEGT in the germline V gene. The CDR3 loop reads CASRIDTYTGELFF. CDR3 coding DNA: TGTGCCAGCAGAATTGACACCTACACCGGGGAGCTGTTTTTT.

The gene calls are TRBV6-1 and TRBJ1-5; 7 positions agree with TRBD1. V was pared by 2 bases and J by 5 bases, with 3 bases of the junction left unmatched. Germline lookup yields CDR1 MNHNS and CDR2 SASEGT. CDR3 size: 14 residues. The CDR3 sequence: CASSEQGGHQPQHF. The CDR3 DNA reads TGTGCCAGCAGTGAACAGGGGGGGCATCAGCCCCAGCATTTT.

This clonotype ranks as medium-sized. This chain uses TRBV7-9 with TRBJ1-2; possible D gene TRBD1, 5 bases. The germline gives CDR1 SEHNR, CDR2 FQNEAQ (reference sequence). This CDR3 contains 13 residues. V lost 0 bases to trimming and J lost 4 bases, with 6 bases between them. CDR3 residues: CASSLAQAYGYTF. CDR3 bases: TGTGCCAGCAGCTTAGCACAGGCCTATGGCTACACCTTC.

This clonotype is medium-sized within its sample. V usage is TRBV5-1 and J usage is TRBJ2-5; a weak D match, TRBD2 (6 bases). V was pared by 7 bases and J by 5 bases, with 21 bases between. Germline V CDR1 and CDR2: SGHRS, YFSETQ. The CDR3 totals 15 residues. In DNA form, the CDR3 reads TGCGCCAGCTGGTTAACGGGAGCGCCGGGTGAGACCCAGTACTTC. It codes for CASWLTGAPGETQYF.

This clonotype was recorded at least ten times. The chain couples TRBV3-1 to TRBJ2-7; possible D gene TRBD2, 5 bases. The CDR3 has 14 residues. Germline V CDR1 and CDR2: LGHDT, YNNKEL (reference sequence). V was shortened by 0 bases and J by 2 bases, with 8 bases between the two germline ends. The chain's CDR3 is CASSQEDSTYEQYF. In DNA, the CDR3 is TGTGCCAGCAGCCAAGAGGACTCAACCTACGAGCAGTACTTC.

This clonotype occurred many times. The genes are TRBV12-3 or TRBV12-4 and TRBJ1-2; TRBD1 matches at 8 bases. Trimming at V came to 4 bases and at J to 3 bases, leaving 7 bases not matched to a gene. This CDR3 is built from 15 residues. CDR3 sequence reads: CASSYGQGGHYGYTF. CDR3 sequence (DNA): TGTGCCAGCAGTTATGGACAGGGTGGGCACTATGGCTACACCTTC.